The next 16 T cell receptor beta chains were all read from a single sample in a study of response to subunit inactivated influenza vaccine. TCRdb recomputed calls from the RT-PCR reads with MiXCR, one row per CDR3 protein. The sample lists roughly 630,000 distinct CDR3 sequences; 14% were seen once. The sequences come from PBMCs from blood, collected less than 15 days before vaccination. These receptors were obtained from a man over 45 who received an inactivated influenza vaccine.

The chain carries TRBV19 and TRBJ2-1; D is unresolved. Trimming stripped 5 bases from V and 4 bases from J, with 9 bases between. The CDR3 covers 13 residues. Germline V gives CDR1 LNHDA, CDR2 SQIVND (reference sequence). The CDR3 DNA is TGTGCCAGTAGTTTTATAGGGTACAATGAGCAGTTCTTC. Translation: CASSFIGYNEQFF.

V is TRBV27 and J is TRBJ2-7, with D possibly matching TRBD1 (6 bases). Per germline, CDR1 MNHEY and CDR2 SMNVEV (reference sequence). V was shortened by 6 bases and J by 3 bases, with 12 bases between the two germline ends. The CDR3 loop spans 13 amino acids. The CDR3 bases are TGTGCCAGCAGGGTCCTACAGGGCTACGAGCAGTACTTC. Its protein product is CASRVLQGYEQYF.

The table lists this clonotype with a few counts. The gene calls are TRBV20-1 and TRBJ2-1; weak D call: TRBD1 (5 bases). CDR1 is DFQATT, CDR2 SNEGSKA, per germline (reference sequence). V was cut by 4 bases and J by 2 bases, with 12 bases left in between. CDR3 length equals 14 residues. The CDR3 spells CSATQGAAYNEQFF. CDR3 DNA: TGCAGTGCTACCCAGGGTGCCGCCTACAATGAGCAGTTCTTC.

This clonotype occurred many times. CDR3 bases: TGTGCCAGCAGCTTTCCGCAGGTGAACTCCTACGAGCAGTACTTC. This gives the protein CASSFPQVNSYEQYF. V and J are TRBV5-4 and TRBJ2-7; unclear D gene. Trimming left V 2 bases short and J 0 bases short, with 12 bases between. This CDR3 is 15 amino acids long. Germline values: CDR1 SGHNT, CDR2 YYREEE (reference sequence). The whole variable domain, filled in from reference TRBV5-4 and TRBJ2-7, reads ETGVTQSPTHLIKTRGQQVTLRCSSQSGHNTVSWYQQALGQGPQFIFQYYREEENGRGNFPPRFSGLQFPNYSSELNVNALELDDSALYLCASSFPQVNSYEQYFGPGTRLTVT.

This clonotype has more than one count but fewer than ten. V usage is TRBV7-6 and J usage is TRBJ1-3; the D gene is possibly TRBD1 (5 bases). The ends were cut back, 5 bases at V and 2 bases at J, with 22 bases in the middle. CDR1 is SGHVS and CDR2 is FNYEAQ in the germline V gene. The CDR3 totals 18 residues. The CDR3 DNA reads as TGTGCCAGCAGCCCAGGACACGGGAAACTTCGTGCTGGAAACACCATATATTTT. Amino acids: CASSPGHGKLRAGNTIYF.

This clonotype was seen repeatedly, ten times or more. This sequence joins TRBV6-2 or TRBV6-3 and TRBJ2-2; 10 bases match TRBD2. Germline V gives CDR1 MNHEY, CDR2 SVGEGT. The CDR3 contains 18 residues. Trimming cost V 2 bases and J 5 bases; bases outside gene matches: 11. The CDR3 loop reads CASSYGLSSGRNTGELFF. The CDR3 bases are TGTGCCAGCAGTTACGGTCTGTCTAGCGGGAGAAATACCGGGGAGCTGTTTTTT.

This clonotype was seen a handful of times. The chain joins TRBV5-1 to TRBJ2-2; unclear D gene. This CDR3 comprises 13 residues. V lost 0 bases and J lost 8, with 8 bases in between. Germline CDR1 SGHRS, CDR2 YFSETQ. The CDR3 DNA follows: TGCGCCAGCAGCTTGGAACTGCCGGGGGAGCTGTTTTTT. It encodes CASSLELPGELFF. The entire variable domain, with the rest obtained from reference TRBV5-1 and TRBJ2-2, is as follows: KAGVTQTPRYLIKTRGQQVTLSCSPISGHRSVSWYQQTPGQGLQFLFEYFSETQRNKGNFPGRFSGRQFSNSRSEMNVSTLELGDSALYLCASSLELPGELFFGEGSRLTVL.

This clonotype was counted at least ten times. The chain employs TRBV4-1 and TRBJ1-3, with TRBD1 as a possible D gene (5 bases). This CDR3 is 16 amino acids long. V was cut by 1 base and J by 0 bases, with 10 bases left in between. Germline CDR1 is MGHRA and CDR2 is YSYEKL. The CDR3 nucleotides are TGCGCCAGCAGCCAAGCAGGGCGTACCTCTGGAAACACCATATATTTT. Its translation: CASSQAGRTSGNTIYF.

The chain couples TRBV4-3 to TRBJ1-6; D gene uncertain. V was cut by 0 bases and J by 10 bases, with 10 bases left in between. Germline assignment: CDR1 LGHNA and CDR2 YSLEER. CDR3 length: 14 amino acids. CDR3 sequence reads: CASSQEAQGSPLHF. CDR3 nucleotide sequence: TGCGCCAGCAGCCAAGAGGCACAAGGCTCACCCCTCCACTTT.

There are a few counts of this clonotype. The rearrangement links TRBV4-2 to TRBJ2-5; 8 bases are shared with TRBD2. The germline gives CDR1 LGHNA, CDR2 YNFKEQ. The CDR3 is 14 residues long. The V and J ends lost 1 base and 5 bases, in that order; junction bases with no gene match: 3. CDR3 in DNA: TGTGCCAGCAGCCAAGGGAGCGGGAGTGAGACCCAGTACTTC. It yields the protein CASSQGSGSETQYF.

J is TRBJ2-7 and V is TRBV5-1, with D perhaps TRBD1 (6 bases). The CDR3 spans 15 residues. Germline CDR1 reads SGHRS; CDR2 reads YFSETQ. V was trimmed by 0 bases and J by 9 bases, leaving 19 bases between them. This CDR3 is CASSLEAGAGFGQYF. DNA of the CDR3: TGCGCCAGCAGCTTGGAGGCAGGGGCTGGGTTCGGGCAGTACTTC.

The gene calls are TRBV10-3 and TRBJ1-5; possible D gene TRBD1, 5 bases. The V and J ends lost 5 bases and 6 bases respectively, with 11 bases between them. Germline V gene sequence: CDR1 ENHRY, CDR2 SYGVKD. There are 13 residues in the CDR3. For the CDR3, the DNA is TGTGCCATCAGTCAGACAGACGGTCAGCCCCAGCATTTT. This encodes CAISQTDGQPQHF.

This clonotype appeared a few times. CDR3 residues: CASSPWGLPTDTQYF. The DNA for the CDR3 is TGTGCCAGCTCCCCTTGGGGACTTCCGACAGATACGCAGTATTTT. The V and J genes are TRBV5-5 and TRBJ2-3; D may be TRBD2 (6 bases). V lost 7 bases, J lost 3 bases, and 18 bases lay in between. Germline CDR1 and CDR2: SGHKS and YYEKEE (reference sequence). The CDR3 has 15 residues.

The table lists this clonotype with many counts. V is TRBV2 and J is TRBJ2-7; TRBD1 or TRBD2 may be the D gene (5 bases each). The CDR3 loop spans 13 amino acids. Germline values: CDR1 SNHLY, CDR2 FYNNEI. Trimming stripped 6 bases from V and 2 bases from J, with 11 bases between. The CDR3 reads CASSRDQTYEQYF. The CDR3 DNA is TGTGCCAGCAGCCGGGACCAAACCTACGAGCAGTACTTC.

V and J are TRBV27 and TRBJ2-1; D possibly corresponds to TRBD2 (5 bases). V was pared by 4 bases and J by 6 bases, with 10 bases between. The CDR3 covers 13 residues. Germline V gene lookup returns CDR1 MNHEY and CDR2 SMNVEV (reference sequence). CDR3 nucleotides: TGTGCCAGCAGTTACGGGGTAGGCAATGAGCAGTTCTTC. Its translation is CASSYGVGNEQFF.

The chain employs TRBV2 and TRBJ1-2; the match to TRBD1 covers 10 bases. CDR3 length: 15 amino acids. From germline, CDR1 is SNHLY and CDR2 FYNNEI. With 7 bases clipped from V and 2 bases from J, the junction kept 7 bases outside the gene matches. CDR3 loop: CASNAPGQGNYGYTF. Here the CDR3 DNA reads TGTGCCAGCAATGCCCCGGGACAGGGGAACTATGGCTACACCTTC.